This record covers a single TCR beta chain. The junction does not match germline at one end; this may be a read error. Sample-barcoded 5' priming and a J-beta primer mix drove a second PCR of roughly 6 to 12 cycles. TCRdb processed the 5' RACE reads anew with MiXCR; each CDR3 protein has one entry. The table lists hundreds of thousands of distinct CDR3 sequences, about 21% of them singletons. The data originate from a study of blood T cells in healthy people across ages. There are 12 residues in the CDR3. Germline V CDR1 and CDR2: LGHDT, YNNKEL (reference sequence). Material: blood. This TCR derives from a man in his 70s in good health. The chain employs TRBV3-1 and TRBJ2-5; 7 positions agree with TRBD1. CDR3 DNA sequence: TGTGCCAGCAGTTACAGGGGTGAGACCCAGCACTTC. It specifies CASSYRGETQHF.